A selection of T cell receptor beta chains follows, all from one sample in a study of cytomegalovirus exposure and HLA in healthy donors. Repertoires were generated with immunoSEQ multiplex PCR, while TCRdb's copy carries only in-frame clones and drops some. This sample yields roughly 150,000 clones, of which over 70% are seen a single time; roughly 1.2% belongs to the top ten. Specimen: PBMCs. These receptors all stem from a boy aged 2 to 10 in good health and CMV-seronegative. CDR3s include the opening cysteine and the closing phenylalanine or tryptophan. Fields, in order: D gene, V gene, J gene, CDR3 length, clone size, CDR3 DNA, CDR3 protein. A D gene is named only where the DNA matches it firmly. Clone size is stated in some rows and not others, as once, few, many or a class when expanded.

TRBD2	TRBV2	TRBJ2-1	14	-	TGTGCCAGCAGAGGAGTTAGCGGGGGGGTTGAGCAGTTCTTC	CASRGVSGGVEQFF
-	TRBV27	TRBJ2-3	14	-	TGTGCCAGCAGTTTTTCGGGTAACACAGATACGCAGTATTTT	CASSFSGNTDTQYF
-	TRBV5-5	TRBJ1-2	16	-	TGTGCCAGCAGCGGAGGGCCTGTCAGGATTAACTATGGCTACACCTTC	CASSGGPVRINYGYTF
TRBD2	TRBV6-4	TRBJ2-5	17	-	TGTGCCAGCAGTGTGGGACTAGCGGGAGTCGAATTGGAGACCCAGTACTTC	CASSVGLAGVELETQYF
-	TRBV2	TRBJ2-1	16	few	TGTGCCAGCAGTAAGGTTGGGGGGACAGCCAACAATGAGCAGTTCTTC	CASSKVGGTANNEQFF
TRBD1	TRBV5-1	TRBJ2-1	18	-	TGCGCCAGCAGCTTGGGGACAGGGGGATCTTACTCCTACAATGAGCAGTTCTTC	CASSLGTGGSYSYNEQFF
-	TRBV25-1	TRBJ1-3	16	-	TGTGCCAGCAGTGAATCGGGAGGGGTTGGCGGAAACACCATATATTTT	CASSESGGVGGNTIYF
TRBD1	TRBV9	TRBJ1-1	14	-	TGTGCCAGCAGCGGGGGACAGGGAAGGACTGAAGCTTTCTTT	CASSGGQGRTEAFF
-	TRBV7-2	TRBJ1-1	15	-	TGTGCCAGCAGCTTAGCGCCGTCAGGGGAAAATGAAGCTTTCTTT	CASSLAPSGENEAFF
-	TRBV7-9	TRBJ2-3	13	once	TGTGCCAGCAGCCACCCGACAGGAGATACGCAGTATTTT	CASSHPTGDTQYF
TRBD2	TRBV29-1	TRBJ2-7	14	-	TGCAGCGTTGCGAAGCGGGATGTCCACTACGAGCAGTACTTC	CSVAKRDVHYEQYF
TRBD1	TRBV6-1	TRBJ1-1	14	few	TGTGCCAGCAGTGAAACAGGGGAAAACACTGAAGCTTTCTTT	CASSETGENTEAFF
-	TRBV19	TRBJ1-2	12	-	TGTGCCAGTAGTGACAGCAGTTATGGCTACACCTTC	CASSDSSYGYTF
TRBD1	TRBV7-9	TRBJ1-2	18	-	TGTGCCAGCAGCTTAGGCCCCCCTAGGACAGGGTCAAACTATGGCTACACCTTC	CASSLGPPRTGSNYGYTF
TRBD2	TRBV11-3	TRBJ2-3	15	-	TGTGCCAGCAGCGTAGGACTAGCTAGGGGAGATACGCAGTATTTT	CASSVGLARGDTQYF
-	TRBV29-1	TRBJ1-3	14	-	TGCAGCGTTGAGACAGGAAGCTCTGGAAACACCATATATTTT	CSVETGSSGNTIYF
TRBD2	TRBV30	TRBJ2-1	14	-	TGTGCCTGGAGTGGGCGGGAGGGCCGCGATGAGCAGTTCTTC	CAWSGREGRDEQFF
TRBD2	TRBV19	TRBJ2-5	17	once	TGTGCCAGGGAACAACGAAGCGGGGGGAGATCCCAAGAGACCCAGTACTTC	CAREQRSGGRSQETQYF
-	TRBV10-3	TRBJ1-6	16	few	TGTGCCATCAGTGAGTCGGCAGGGGAGGGTTATTCACCCCTCCACTTT	CAISESAGEGYSPLHF
-	TRBV10-1	TRBJ1-1	13	few	TGCGCCAGCAGTGAGTCACAGAACACTGAAGCTTTCTTT	CASSESQNTEAFF
TRBD1	TRBV5-5	TRBJ1-5	15	-	TGTGCCAGCAGCTTGGAGGGGGCACCTAATCAGCCCCAGCATTTT	CASSLEGAPNQPQHF
-	TRBV6-5	TRBJ2-7	14	-	TGTGCCAGCAGTTACTCTGGCACCTCCTACGAGCAGTACTTC	CASSYSGTSYEQYF
TRBD2	TRBV19	TRBJ2-2	14	once	TGTGCCAGTAGTATAGTCGGGAGGGCCGGGGAGCTGTTTTTT	CASSIVGRAGELFF
TRBD2	TRBV27	TRBJ2-1	16	-	TGTGCCAGCAGTTTATTGGGCGGGGGGGGATACAATGAGCAGTTCTTC	CASSLLGGGGYNEQFF
TRBD1	TRBV10-3	TRBJ2-2	14	-	TGTGCCATCAGTGAAGGGACAGGGGCCGGGGAGCTGTTTTTT	CAISEGTGAGELFF
-	TRBV7-3	TRBJ2-7	15	-	TGTGCCAGCAGCTTAAGGGCAAGCTCACCCTACGAGCAGTACTTC	CASSLRASSPYEQYF
-	TRBV4-1	TRBJ2-2	17	-	TGCGCCAGCAGCCCGCGGCCCCAACATGAAGCTTACGGGGAGCTGTTTTTT	CASSPRPQHEAYGELFF
-	TRBV30	TRBJ1-1	11	once	TGTGCCTGGAGTGTGGGGCCTGAAGCTTTCTTT	CAWSVGPEAFF
-	TRBV4-3	TRBJ1-6	17	-	TGCGCCAGCAGCCAAGAATTGAGGTCCCTGTATAATTCACCCCTCCACTTT	CASSQELRSLYNSPLHF
TRBD2	TRBV18	TRBJ2-3	14	-	TGTGCCAGCTCACTAGGGACTAGCGGAGATACGCAGTATTTT	CASSLGTSGDTQYF
TRBD2	TRBV2	TRBJ2-5	15	once	TGTGCCAGCACCCCGAGCGGGGTGGGAAAAGAGACCCAGTACTTC	CASTPSGVGKETQYF
TRBD2	TRBV4-1	TRBJ2-5	12	-	TGCGCCAGCAGCCAAGGGGGGGGGACCCAGTACTTC	CASSQGGGTQYF
-	TRBV14	TRBJ2-7	13	-	TGTGCCAGCAGCCAAGATCGCTTCGGCGAGCAGTACTTC	CASSQDRFGEQYF
TRBD2	TRBV6-5	TRBJ2-4	13	-	TGTGCCAGCAGTTACCGGGGGGGAGACATTCAGTACTTC	CASSYRGGDIQYF
TRBD2	TRBV27	TRBJ2-3	15	-	TGTGCCAGCAGTTTAAGAAGCGGGGGGGAAGATACGCAGTATTTT	CASSLRSGGEDTQYF
-	TRBV14	TRBJ2-1	13	-	TGTGCCAGCAGCCAAGATTTCCCAAGGCGGGAGTTCTTC	CASSQDFPRREFF
TRBD2	TRBV7-9	TRBJ2-1	17	-	TGTGCCAGCAGCGTAGGGTGGGGGACTAGGAGGCCCCATGAGCAGTTCTTC	CASSVGWGTRRPHEQFF
TRBD1	TRBV6-1	TRBJ1-1	14	-	TGTGCCAGCACCCGGACAGGGGGGGACACTGAAGCTTTCTTT	CASTRTGGDTEAFF
TRBD2	TRBV7-9	TRBJ2-7	15	-	TGTGCCAGCACCCCCCCGGGACTACCACAAGGAGAGCAGTACTTC	CASTPPGLPQGEQYF
TRBD2	TRBV11-3	TRBJ2-1	15	-	TGTGCCAGCAGCTTGGGGACTAGCGGAAACAATGAGCAGTTCTTC	CASSLGTSGNNEQFF
TRBD2	TRBV5-1	TRBJ2-1	15	-	TGCGCCAGCAGCTTGGCCCCCGGGGGGGGAGGTGAGCAGTTCTTC	CASSLAPGGGGEQFF
-	TRBV6-1	TRBJ2-7	15	once	TGTGCCAGCAGTGATCCCCAGCGGAGCTCCTACGAGCAGTACTTC	CASSDPQRSSYEQYF
-	TRBV7-2	TRBJ1-2	15	-	TGTGCCAGCAGCATACAGGGTGCTGGACCCTATGGCTACACCTTC	CASSIQGAGPYGYTF
-	TRBV6-5	TRBJ2-7	15	few	TGTGCCAGCAGTTTTTCTAGCCCCTTAACCTACGAGCAGTACTTC	CASSFSSPLTYEQYF
-	TRBV5-8	TRBJ2-5	15	-	TGTGCCAGCAGCTCGCCCCAGGGTTTCCAAGAGACCCAGTACTTC	CASSSPQGFQETQYF
-	TRBV5-4	TRBJ2-3	14	-	TGTGCCAGCAGCTCCCCAGATAGCACAGATACGCAGTATTTT	CASSSPDSTDTQYF
-	TRBV9	TRBJ1-2	13	-	TGTGCCAGCAGCTCTGCGGGTTTCTATGGCTGCACCTTC	CASSSAGFYGCTF
-	TRBV6-6	TRBJ1-1	14	-	TGTGCCAGCAGTTATACGGGGGGGAACACTGAAGCTTTCTTT	CASSYTGGNTEAFF
-	TRBV30	TRBJ2-5	16	-	TGTGCCTGGAGTGTAATCGGCCAGGGTTGGTTCCAGACCCAGTACTTC	CAWSVIGQGWFQTQYF
TRBD2	TRBV7-6	TRBJ2-1	16	-	TGTGCCAGCAGCTTCCACGGGACTAGCGGGTACAATGAGCAGTTCTTC	CASSFHGTSGYNEQFF
TRBD1	TRBV11-2	TRBJ1-2	14	-	TGTGCCAGCAGCCCGGGACAGGGCGATCATGGCTACACCTTC	CASSPGQGDHGYTF
-	TRBV6-5	TRBJ1-1	13	once	TGTGCCAGCAGTTACTCTCGTGGGGGCCAAGCTTTCTTT	CASSYSRGGQAFF
-	TRBV5-1	TRBJ2-1	12	once	TGCGCCAGCAGCCCCGACTCCAATGAGCAGTTCTTC	CASSPDSNEQFF
TRBD2	TRBV7-2	TRBJ2-1	15	few	TGTGCCAGCAGCTCTCCGGGACTAGCGGGGGGAGAGCAGTTCTTC	CASSSPGLAGGEQFF
-	TRBV28	TRBJ1-1	14	-	TGTGCCAGCAGTTTAAGGGGTATGTTGCCTGAAGCTTTCTTT	CASSLRGMLPEAFF
TRBD2	TRBV9	TRBJ2-1	16	-	TGTGCCAGCAGCGTAGTACCCGGGGGGGCCTCCGATGAGCAGTTCTTC	CASSVVPGGASDEQFF
TRBD2	TRBV28	TRBJ2-3	14	few	TGTGCCAGCAGTTTTAGCGGGGCACTTGATACGCAGTATTTT	CASSFSGALDTQYF
-	TRBV14	TRBJ1-2	13	few	TGTGCCAGCAGCCATCGGGGCGGGGGTGGCTACACCTTC	CASSHRGGGGYTF